This TCR beta chain came from a study of cytomegalovirus exposure and HLA in healthy donors. Study results and limitations: Through in vitro validation, three CMV-associated chains were shown to be specific for CMV antigens.

As to this clone: The target antigen is unknown.

The length of the CDR3 is 14 residues. V was clipped by 1 base and J by 7 bases, with 11 bases between them. Looked up from germline, CDR1 is MNHNS and CDR2 is SASEGT. The PCR employed 60 Vbeta primers together with 13 Jbeta primers. Libraries were prepared by immunoSEQ multiplex PCR; TCRdb keeps only in-frame clonotypes and omits some of them. The sample has some 120,000 clones. The chain links TRBV6-1 to TRBJ1-5; D unresolved. This sequence was found in a man aged 18 to 30 in good health and CMV-seronegative. Sequencing was performed on PBMCs. In nucleotides, the CDR3 is TGTGCCAGCAGTGAAGGTCAGGAAGCCCAGCCCCAGCATTTT. Translated: CASSEGQEAQPQHF.